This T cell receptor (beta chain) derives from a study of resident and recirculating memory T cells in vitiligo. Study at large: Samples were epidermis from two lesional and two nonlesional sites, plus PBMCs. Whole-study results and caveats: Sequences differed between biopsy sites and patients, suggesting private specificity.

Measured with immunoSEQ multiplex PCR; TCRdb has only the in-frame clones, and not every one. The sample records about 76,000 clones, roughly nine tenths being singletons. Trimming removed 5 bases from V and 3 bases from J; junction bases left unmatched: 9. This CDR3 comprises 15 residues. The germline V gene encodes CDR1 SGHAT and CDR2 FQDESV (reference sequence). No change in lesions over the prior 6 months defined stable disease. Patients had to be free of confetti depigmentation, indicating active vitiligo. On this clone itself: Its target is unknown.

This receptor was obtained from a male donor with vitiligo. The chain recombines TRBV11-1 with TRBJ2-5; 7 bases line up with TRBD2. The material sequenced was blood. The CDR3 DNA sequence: TGTGCCAGCAGCCCGATCTGGGGAGGGGAAGAGACCCAGTACTTC. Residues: CASSPIWGGEETQYF. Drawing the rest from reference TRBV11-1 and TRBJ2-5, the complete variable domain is EAEVAQSPRYKITEKSQAVAFWCDPISGHATLYWYRQILGQGPELLVQFQDESVVDDSQLPKDRFSAERLKGVDSTLKIQPAELGDSAMYLCASSPIWGGEETQYFGPGTRLLVL.